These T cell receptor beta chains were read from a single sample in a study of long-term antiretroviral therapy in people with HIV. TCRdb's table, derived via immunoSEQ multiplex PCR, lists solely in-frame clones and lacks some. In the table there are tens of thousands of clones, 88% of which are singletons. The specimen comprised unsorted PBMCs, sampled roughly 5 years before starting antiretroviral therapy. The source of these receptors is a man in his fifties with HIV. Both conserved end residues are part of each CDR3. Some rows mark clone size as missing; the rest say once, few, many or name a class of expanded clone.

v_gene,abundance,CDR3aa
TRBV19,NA,CASTTYSNQPQHF
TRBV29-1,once,CSVASLAANVLTF
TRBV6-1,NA,CASSGRTGGYEPQHF
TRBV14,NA,CASSQFTARAQGNTIYF
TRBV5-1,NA,CASSSRQGATYEQYF
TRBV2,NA,CASSETGTGVGQPQHF
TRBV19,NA,CASRVMSRVDQPQHF
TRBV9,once,CASSVDVRLSGYTF
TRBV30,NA,CAWRGEDSGANVLTF
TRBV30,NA,CAWSGGSGNTIYF
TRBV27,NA,CASSFGTSGPDTQYF
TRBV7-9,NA,CASSLNKGQSSYNEQFF
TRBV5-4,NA,CASSQSTSSYNEQFF
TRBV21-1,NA,CASSSTSLNEQFF
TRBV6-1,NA,CASIRGSGNTIYF
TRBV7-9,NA,CASTAGVPYNEQFF
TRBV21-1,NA,CASRGTRENSPLHF
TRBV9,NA,CASSVMGDEYNEQFF
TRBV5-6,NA,CASSLSSGGYTF
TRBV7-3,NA,CASRREGTTRDTQYF
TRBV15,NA,CATSRVRTGGDYGYTF